Listed below are T cell receptor beta chains from one sample, sequenced in a study of monozygotic twins with inflammatory bowel disease. From the 5' RACE reads, TCRdb lists one entry per CDR3 protein and no DNA. The data show around 100,000 distinct CDR3 sequences, and the top ten clones hold 1.9%. The material sequenced was blood. The source of these receptors is a human donor with ulcerative colitis or Crohn's disease, or a healthy co-twin of an affected twin (not recorded which). Both conserved end residues are part of each CDR3.

v_call	j_call	cdr3_aa
TRBV10-3	TRBJ2-7	CAISDSAYEQYF
TRBV6-5	TRBJ2-1	CASSYLSGRAREQFF
TRBV5-4	TRBJ1-6	CASSWGGTDQSPLHF
TRBV20-1	TRBJ2-2	CSAYLAGGYTGELFF
TRBV5-4	TRBJ1-6	CASSPGQELSPLHF
TRBV13	TRBJ1-3	CASSPRDRNSGNTIYF
TRBV12-3/TRBV12-4	TRBJ2-7	CASSPQDSGQYF
TRBV18	TRBJ2-1	CASSPANEQFF
TRBV7-2	TRBJ2-5	CASSKGHPYQETQYF
TRBV11-1	TRBJ2-1	CASSQPPGLAGGRYNEQFF
TRBV7-2	TRBJ1-5	CASSLRQGLGQPQHF
TRBV24-1	TRBJ2-3	CATSARSPFSTDTQYF
TRBV4-1	TRBJ2-7	CASSQGTGTSQGYEQYF
TRBV10-3	TRBJ1-2	CAISRTDREYGYTF
TRBV4-3	TRBJ1-5	CASSQDFVQPQHF
TRBV29-1	TRBJ1-1	CSVEAQGAIGAFF
TRBV7-3	TRBJ2-5	CASSFQGSNQETQYF
TRBV7-9	TRBJ2-7	CASTPGVSGVVGEQYF
TRBV11-2	TRBJ2-3	CASSRRGRLAGGGGDTQYF
TRBV11-2	TRBJ2-2	CASSNLDTGELFF
TRBV20-1	TRBJ1-5	CSATYSNQPQHF
TRBV5-1	TRBJ2-2	CASSFRQVNTGELFF
TRBV12-3/TRBV12-4	TRBJ1-6	CASSLLGYNSPLHF
TRBV12-3/TRBV12-4	TRBJ2-1	CASSPLTGPYNEQFF
TRBV9	TRBJ2-2	CASRSGTSGREHTGELFF
TRBV5-4	TRBJ2-1	CASSLDGGSYNEQFF
TRBV20-1	TRBJ2-7	CSARRDGQAQYF
TRBV9	TRBJ2-7	CASSSGTESYEQYF
TRBV19	TRBJ1-3	CATGTQTTGNTIYF
TRBV5-4	TRBJ2-2	CASSLSNPGELFF
TRBV5-4	TRBJ2-5	CASSFPGQGLETQYF
TRBV11-1	TRBJ2-5	CASSLGDRNRGETQYF
TRBV7-2	TRBJ2-2	CASSLGGLNTGELFF
TRBV11-2	TRBJ2-3	CASKLDGRTDTQYF
TRBV24-1	TRBJ2-3	CATSEVLAEGLDTQYF
TRBV12-3/TRBV12-4	TRBJ2-1	CASSFLAPDREQFF
TRBV12-3/TRBV12-4	TRBJ1-4	CASSLRTPEGEKLFF
TRBV9	TRBJ2-7	CASSVAGFLDEQYF